The rows below give T cell receptor beta chains drawn from one sample of a study of cytomegalovirus exposure and HLA in healthy donors. Produced via immunoSEQ multiplex PCR; TCRdb's table is partial and in-frame only. The sample carries about 250,000 clones, roughly 87% recorded once. The sample consisted of PBMCs. The origin of the receptors is a man between 18 and 35 years old in good health and CMV-seropositive. Both conserved end residues are part of each CDR3. The D gene is left open where the match is weak. Clone size is stated in some rows and not others, as once, few, many or a class when expanded.

abundance	len	d_gene	v_gene	j_gene	CDR3nt	CDR3aa
NA	17	TRBD1	TRBV7-9	TRBJ1-2	TGTGCCAGCAGCTCCACTCTTTCGGGACAGGGCGACTATGGCTACACCTTC	CASSSTLSGQGDYGYTF
NA	23	TRBD2	TRBV28	TRBJ2-3	TGTGCCAGCAGTTTGTGGACAGGGGACCCGACTAGCGGGAGGATCCCTAGCACAGATACGCAGTATTTT	CASSLWTGDPTSGRIPSTDTQYF
NA	15	NA	TRBV2	TRBJ2-5	TGTGCCAGCAGTGGATCTCCAGGTTACCAAGAGACCCAGTACTTC	CASSGSPGYQETQYF
once	14	NA	TRBV5-4	TRBJ2-7	TGTGCCAGCAGCCAACTTGGGCCTACCTACGAGCAGTACTTC	CASSQLGPTYEQYF
NA	15	NA	TRBV27	TRBJ2-7	TGTGCCAGCAGTTCCCTAGGAGCGGGCGACTACGAGCAGTACTTC	CASSSLGAGDYEQYF
NA	16	NA	TRBV7-2	TRBJ2-1	TGTGCCAGCAGCTTAGTTACGGGCCTCTCCTACAATGAGCAGTTCTTC	CASSLVTGLSYNEQFF
NA	16	TRBD1	TRBV2	TRBJ1-2	TGTGCCAGCAGTCCCGGGACAGGGATTGGTAACTATGGCTACACCTTC	CASSPGTGIGNYGYTF
NA	18	TRBD1	TRBV4-1	TRBJ2-1	TGCGCCAGCAGCCAAGATTTAGACAGGGCGAGCTCCTACAATGAGCAGTTCTTC	CASSQDLDRASSYNEQFF
NA	16	NA	TRBV28	TRBJ1-2	TGTGCCAGCAGTCAGCGGACGGGATCCTTTTTACGTGGCTACACCTTC	CASSQRTGSFLRGYTF
NA	15	TRBD2	TRBV6-1	TRBJ2-5	TGTGCCAGCAGTCCGGGACTAGGCTATCAAGAGACCCAGTACTTC	CASSPGLGYQETQYF
NA	16	TRBD1	TRBV27	TRBJ2-1	TGTGCCAGCAGTCCTACCCGGGACAGGGGGTACCATGAGCAGTTCTTC	CASSPTRDRGYHEQFF
NA	14	TRBD1	TRBV5-1	TRBJ2-7	TGCGCCAGCAGCTTGGTGGGACAGGGGAACGAGCAGTACTTC	CASSLVGQGNEQYF